The clone carrying this T cell receptor (beta chain) was recorded a few times. This sample is drawn from a study of beta chain features in type 1 diabetes. Germline lookup yields CDR1 LNHDA and CDR2 SQIVND (reference sequence). The CDR3 covers 14 residues. Deletions cut 2 bases from V and 9 bases from J, with 14 bases between. Purity exceeding 98% was reached by all sorted populations. As every portion of the isolated RNA was reverse transcribed, the sequencing read expressed TCRB transcripts. TCRdb's copy holds only in-frame clones and misses some; the assay was immunoSEQ multiplex PCR. This sample yields roughly 300,000 clones, of which 8% are seen a single time; less than 0.5% belongs to the top ten.

This TCR derives from a woman younger than 35 in good health. V is TRBV19 and J is TRBJ2-1; D is possibly TRBD2 (5 bases). Sequenced input: central memory CD4+ T cells from blood. CDR3 DNA: TGTGCCAGTAGTATATCCTTAACTAGTATTGAGCAGTTCTTC. The encoded protein is CASSISLTSIEQFF. Using reference TRBV19 and TRBJ2-1 for the parts outside the CDR3, the full variable domain is DGGITQSPKYLFRKEGQNVTLSCEQNLNHDAMYWYRQDPGQGLRLIYYSQIVNDFQKGDIAEGYSVSREKKESFPLTVTSAQKNPTAFYLCASSISLTSIEQFFGPGTRLTVL.